Below are 22 T cell receptor beta chains sequenced from a single sample in a study of tumor-infiltrating lymphocytes in primary liver carcinoma. The input was approximately 500 ng total RNA; TCR beta cDNA was made from it with a constant-region primer. Three rounds of nested multiplex PCR with slightly modified ARM-PCR produced TCR beta libraries. The study ran its first two PCR rounds for about 11 cycles each, using TRBV1-TRBV30 forward primers and a C-beta reverse primer. TCRdb passed the multiplex PCR reads through MiXCR, listing each CDR3 protein once. The data contain 50,000 to 60,000 distinct CDR3 sequences, around 77% of them seen just once; the ten biggest clones take up 24%. Extraction of RNA together with DNA used about 17-31 mg of unsorted bulk tissue. The sequenced sample was liver tumor tissue from sampling region 5. Subset in this sample: tumor region T5, tumor centre. All receptors derive from a man aged 35 to 55 with primary liver carcinoma and hepatitis B virus infection.

As for this clonotype: Relative to the germline gene, one junction end is altered; a read error may explain this. The chain uses TRBV11-1 and TRBJ2-7; D is possibly TRBD2 (5 bases). Germline V gene sequence: CDR1 SGHAT, CDR2 FQDESV (reference sequence). The CDR3 covers 17 residues. Here the CDR3 reads CAGSLGPAGESSYEQNF. CDR3 sequence (DNA): TGTGCCGGCAGCTTAGGGCCGGCGGGTGAAAGCTCCTACGAACAGAACTTC.

This clonotype was counted a single time. A read error may produce the germline difference seen at one junction end. The V gene is TRBV25-1, the J gene TRBJ2-1; TRBD1 matches 9 bases. From germline, CDR1 is MGHDK and CDR2 SYGVNS. CDR3 length: 15 amino acids. The CDR3 DNA reads as TGCGCCAGCAGTGTACAGGGGGCCCCCTACATTGAGCAGTTCTTC. As protein: CASSVQGAPYIEQFF.

This chain uses TRBV11-1 with TRBJ2-1; the D gene could be TRBD1 or TRBD2 (5 bases each). Germline CDR1 is SGHAT and CDR2 is FQDESV (reference sequence). The CDR3 is made up of 15 amino acids. The CDR3 region has the DNA TGTGCTTGCAGCTTCCGGGGACCGCTGGACAATGAGCAGTTCTTC. Encoded protein: CACSFRGPLDNEQFF.

This clonotype is classed as medium-sized. The chain recombines TRBV6-5 with TRBJ1-5; no reliable D call. The germline V gene encodes CDR1 MNHEY and CDR2 SVGAGI. Trimming cost V 0 bases and J 0 bases, with 6 bases left between them. The length of the CDR3 is 15 residues. CDR3 region: CASSYSSGSNQPQHF. The CDR3 nucleotides read TGTGCCAGCAGTTACTCGTCGGGTAGCAATCAGCCCCAGCATTTT.

Details on this clonotype: The CDR3 ends on some other residue instead of the conserved phenylalanine or tryptophan, so this is likely a read error. The chain has TRBV19 and TRBJ1-5, with TRBD1 as a possible D gene (5 bases). The CDR3 contains 15 residues. Between the trimmed V and J ends, which lost 4 bases and 7 bases, there was a span of 17 bases. CDR1 is LNHDA and CDR2 is SQIVND in the germline V gene (reference sequence). CDR3 coding DNA: TGTGCCAGTAGTACTGGGGCAGGAGTCGGACAGCCCCAGCATTTG. Protein sequence: CASSTGAGVGQPQHL.

This clonotype was counted only a few times. The CDR3 ends on some other residue instead of the conserved phenylalanine or tryptophan, so this is likely a read error. This chain connects TRBV2 to TRBJ2-7, with D perhaps assigned TRBD1 or TRBD2 (5 bases each). This CDR3 is 13 amino acids long. Germline loops: CDR1 SNHLY, CDR2 FYNNEI. V gave up 5 bases and J gave up 2 bases, with 10 bases separating them. For the CDR3, the DNA is TGTGCCAGCAGTCCAGGGACGCCCTACGAGCAGTACTTA. Protein product: CASSPGTPYEQYL.

V gene TRBV11-2 combines with J gene TRBJ2-5; maybe TRBD1 (5 bases). CDR1 and CDR2 (germline): SGHAT, FQNNGV. V was cut by 9 bases and J by 2 bases, with 13 bases left in between. The CDR3 covers 13 residues. The CDR3 DNA follows: TGTGCCAGTGGACATGTGCTGCAAGAGACCCAGTACTTC. Translation: CASGHVLQETQYF. The full variable domain, completed using reference TRBV11-2 and TRBJ2-5, is EAGVAQSPRYKIIEKRQSVAFWCNPISGHATLYWYQQILGQGPKLLIQFQNNGVVDDSQLPKDRFSAERLKGVDSTLKIQPAKLEDSAVYLCASGHVLQETQYFGPGTRLLVL.

Regarding this clonotype: The junction does not match germline at one end; this may be a read error. The rearrangement joins TRBV30 to TRBJ2-1; perhaps D is TRBD1 or TRBD2 (5 bases each). Per germline, CDR1 GTSNPN and CDR2 SVGIG (reference sequence). The CDR3 extends over 14 amino acids. This chain's CDR3 is CGWRSRASYNEKFF. CDR3 bases: TGTGGCTGGAGGTCCAGGGCATCATACAATGAGAAGTTCTTC.

On this clonotype: One end of the junction varies from germline; a read error may be responsible. The gene calls are TRBV6-2 or TRBV6-3 and TRBJ2-3, with D uncertain. The germline CDR1 and CDR2 sequences are MNHEY and SVGEGT. The CDR3 consists of 14 residues. CDR3 bases: TGTGGCAGCAGTCGGTGCGGCGCCGGAGATACGCAGTATTTT. This translates into CGSSRCGAGDTQYF.

The chain joins TRBV29-1 to TRBJ1-2; D is undetermined. Trimming removed 7 bases from V and 12 bases from J, with 15 bases in between. Germline lookup yields CDR1 SQVTM and CDR2 ANQGSEA. The CDR3 consists of 10 residues. CDR3 region: CSDQDGGHTF. The CDR3 bases are TGCAGCGATCAGGATGGAGGCCACACCTTC.

Concerning this clonotype itself: Germline and junction disagree at one end, which may indicate a read error. The V and J genes are TRBV6-5 and TRBJ2-3; D might be TRBD1 or TRBD2, each matching 5 bases. This CDR3 is 14 amino acids long. From germline, CDR1 is MNHEY and CDR2 SVGAGI. CDR3 protein: CDWGRPHSGDTQYF. In DNA form, the CDR3 reads TGTGATTGGGGACGGCCGCACTCTGGAGATACGCAGTACTTT.

In DNA, the CDR3 is TGCAGCGGTATTGATAATGGAGAGACCCAGTACTTC. It specifies CSGIDNGETQYF. The chain joins TRBV29-1 to TRBJ2-5; no clear D. Trimming left V 7 bases short and J 4 bases short, with 13 bases between. Germline CDR1 SQVTM, CDR2 ANQGSEA. The CDR3 has 12 residues. Supplemented by reference TRBV29-1 and TRBJ2-5, the full variable domain reads SAVISQKPSRDICQRGTSLTIQCQVDSQVTMMFWYRQQPGQSLTLIATANQGSEATYESGFVIDKFPISRPNLTFSTLTVSNMSPEDSSIYLCSGIDNGETQYFGPGTRLLVL.

In this sample, this clonotype turned up a few times. V is TRBV29-1 and J is TRBJ1-2; tentative D call: TRBD1 (6 bases). The germline CDR1 and CDR2 sequences are SQVTM and ANQGSEA. V gave up 5 bases and J gave up 3 bases, with 16 bases separating them. The length of the CDR3 is 14 residues. CDR3 in amino acids: CSVTLDRYYYGYTF. CDR3 in DNA: TGCAGCGTTACACTTGACAGGTACTACTATGGCTACACCTTC.

As for this clonotype: Since the CDR3 does not end with the conserved phenylalanine or tryptophan, this likely comes from a read error. The DNA is omitted, as the CDR3 cannot be located on it reliably, and the CDR3 follows TCRdb's listing. The chain employs TRBV11-2 and TRBJ2-5; the tabulated D call, TRBD2, remains unverified against the DNA. The length of the CDR3 is 15 amino acids, counting both ends. CDR1 is SGHAT, CDR2 FQNNGV, per germline. The chain's CDR3 is CASSPVGLVPETQYL.

Concerning this clonotype: The CDR3 does not end in the conserved phenylalanine or tryptophan, so this is likely a read error. The V call is TRBV10-2, the J call TRBJ1-4, with 7 bases lining up with TRBD1. The junction had 7 bases not matched to a gene; V was cut back by 4 bases and J by 8 bases. Germline CDR1 and CDR2: WSHSY and SAAADI. This CDR3 spans 14 amino acids. CDR3 sequence: CASSATGTEEKLFL. The CDR3 DNA reads as TGCGCCAGCAGTGCGACAGGGACGGAAGAAAAACTGTTTCTT.

For this clonotype: This likely comes from a read error, as the CDR3 has no conserved phenylalanine or tryptophan at its end. V is TRBV29-1 and J is TRBJ2-7; weak D call: TRBD1 (5 bases). The CDR3 consists of 13 residues. The germline V gene has CDR1 SQVTM and CDR2 ANQGSEA. The CDR3 DNA follows: TGCAGCGTGTGGACACGAGATGCCTACGGGCAGTACTTA. Translating it yields CSVWTRDAYGQYL.

On this clonotype: The conserved phenylalanine or tryptophan normally closing the CDR3 is absent here, so this likely arose from a read error. The CDR3 bases are TGTGCCAGCAGTTGGGGGACAGGGGGCCTTCGGGAGACCCAGTACGTC. Residues: CASSWGTGGLRETQYV. The chain links TRBV12-3 or TRBV12-4 to TRBJ2-5, with 12 bases identical to TRBD1. V shed 4 bases and J 5 bases; nucleotides not matched to a gene: 8. The CDR3 has 16 amino acids.

Turning to this clonotype: The junction departs from the called germline gene at one end, perhaps through a read error. The J gene is TRBJ2-3, the V gene TRBV11-2; D gene ambiguous. CDR1 is SGHAT and CDR2 is FQNNGV in the germline V gene. There are 14 residues in the CDR3. CDR3 nucleotide sequence: TGTGCCAGCAGTCCCCCGGGCCGGGCAGATATGCAGTACTTT. Translation: CASSPPGRADMQYF. Variable domain in full (rest from reference TRBV11-2 and TRBJ2-3): EAGVAQSPRYKIIEKRQSVAFWCNPISGHATLYWYQQILGQGPKLLIQFQNNGVVDDSQLPKDRFSAERLKGVDSTLKIQPAKLEDSAVYLCASSPPGRADMQYFGPGTRLTVL.

As for this clonotype: A read error may produce the germline difference seen at one junction end. CDR3 DNA sequence: TGCGCCAGCGGCCAAGACCCTAAGCGGGGGGCGATCGGGGAACTGTTTTTT. This sequence encodes CASGQDPKRGAIGELFF. J is TRBJ2-2 and V is TRBV4-1; TRBD2 matches at 9 bases. The germline CDR1 and CDR2 sequences are MGHRA and YSYEKL. This CDR3 comprises 17 residues.

V usage is TRBV11-2 and J usage is TRBJ2-6; D is unclear. This CDR3 contains 15 residues. V was clipped by 3 bases and J by 6 bases, with 12 bases between them. The germline gives CDR1 SGHAT, CDR2 FQNNGV. The CDR3 DNA sequence: TGTGCCAGCAGCTTCGATAGGGCTGAGGCCAACGTCCTGACTTTC. Translating it yields CASSFDRAEANVLTF. Based on the CDR3 plus reference TRBV11-2 and TRBJ2-6, the full variable domain is EAGVAQSPRYKIIEKRQSVAFWCNPISGHATLYWYQQILGQGPKLLIQFQNNGVVDDSQLPKDRFSAERLKGVDSTLKIQPAKLEDSAVYLCASSFDRAEANVLTFGAGSRLTVL.

The rearrangement joins TRBV9 to TRBJ2-7; 7 bases line up with TRBD1. The CDR3 loop spans 15 amino acids. The trim removed 3 bases at V and 3 bases at J, leaving 9 bases unmatched. Looked up from germline, CDR1 is SGDLS and CDR2 is YYNGEE. CDR3 region: CASSAGTAPFYEQYF. CDR3 nucleotide sequence: TGTGCCAGCAGCGCTGGGACAGCGCCCTTCTACGAGCAGTACTTC. The variable domain in full, with the rest retrieved from reference TRBV9 and TRBJ2-7, is DSGVTQTPKHLITATGQRVTLRCSPRSGDLSVYWYQQSLDQGLQFLIQYYNGEERAKGNILERFSAQQFPDLHSELNLSSLELGDSALYFCASSAGTAPFYEQYFGPGTRLTVT.

In its sample, this clonotype was seen many times. A much larger clone sits a single nucleotide away, making a read error possible. The CDR3 protein is CASSEVRLAVQYF. DNA for the CDR3: TGTGCCAGCAGTGAAGTGCGGCTAGCGGTCCAGTACTTC. This chain connects TRBV6-1 to TRBJ2-7; 7 bases are a match to TRBD2. The CDR3 runs to 13 residues. The ends lost 1 base at V and 10 bases at J; junction bases unmatched: 7. From germline, CDR1 is MNHNS and CDR2 SASEGT.